This T cell receptor beta chain stems from a study of graft-versus-host responses after intestinal transplantation. Across the study: Recipients were given multivisceral, liver-intestinal, or isolated intestinal transplants.

Assay used: immunoSEQ multiplex PCR; TCRdb lists only in-frame clones, some missing. The repertoire holds around 71,000 clones, 85% to 95% seen once, with around 0.57% in the top ten. V trimming: 3 bases; J trimming: 2 bases; junction bases outside the gene matches: 5. Germline V gene sequence: CDR1 WNHNN, CDR2 SYGVQD (reference sequence). The CDR3 totals 15 residues. This clone has only one observation. Antigen: not known. The TCR sequence derives from a human donor who received an intestinal transplant. The chain is built from TRBV10-1 and TRBJ2-3; 7 bases align to TRBD2. The sample was unstimulated CD8+ T cells sorted from spleen or lymph node cells, taken before intestinal transplant. CDR3: CASSDGGGTTDTQYF. For the CDR3, the DNA is TGCGCCAGCAGTGACGGCGGGGGTACCACAGATACGCAGTATTTT.